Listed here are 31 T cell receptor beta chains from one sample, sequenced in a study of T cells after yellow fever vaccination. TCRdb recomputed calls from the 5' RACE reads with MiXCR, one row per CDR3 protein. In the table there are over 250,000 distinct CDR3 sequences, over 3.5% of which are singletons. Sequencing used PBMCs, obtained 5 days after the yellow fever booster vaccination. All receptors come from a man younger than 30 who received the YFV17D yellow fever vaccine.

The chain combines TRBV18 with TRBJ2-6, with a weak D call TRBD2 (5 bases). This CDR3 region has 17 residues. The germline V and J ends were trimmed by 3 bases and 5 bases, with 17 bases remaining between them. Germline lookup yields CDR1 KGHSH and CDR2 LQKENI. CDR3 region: CASSPGLLWVRANVLTF. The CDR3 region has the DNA TGTGCCAGCTCACCTGGACTGCTCTGGGTTAGGGCCAACGTCCTGACTTTC. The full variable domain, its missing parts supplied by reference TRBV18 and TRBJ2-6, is NAGVMQNPRHLVRRRGQEARLRCSPMKGHSHVYWYRQLPEEGLKFMVYLQKENIIDESGMPKERFSAEFPKEGPSILRIQQVVRGDSAAYFCASSPGLLWVRANVLTFGAGSRLTVL.

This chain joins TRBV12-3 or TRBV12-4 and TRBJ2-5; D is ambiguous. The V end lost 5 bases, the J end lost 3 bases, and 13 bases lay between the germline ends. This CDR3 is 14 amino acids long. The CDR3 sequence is CASSIRALEETQYF. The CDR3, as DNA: TGTGCCAGCAGTATAAGAGCTTTGGAAGAGACCCAGTACTTC.

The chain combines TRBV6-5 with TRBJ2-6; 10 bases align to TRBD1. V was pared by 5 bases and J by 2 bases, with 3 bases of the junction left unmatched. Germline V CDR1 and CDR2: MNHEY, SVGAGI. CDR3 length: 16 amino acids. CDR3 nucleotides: TGTGCCAGCAGTATTGGACAGGGGGCTGGGGCCAACGTCCTGACTTTC. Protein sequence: CASSIGQGAGANVLTF.

The CDR3 DNA is TGCGCCAGCAGCCAAGGACGGAATCAGCTTTATAGCAATCAGCCCCAGCATTTT. The encoded protein is CASSQGRNQLYSNQPQHF. The chain links TRBV4-1 to TRBJ1-5; D is unclear. The CDR3 is 18 amino acids. Germline CDR1 MGHRA, CDR2 YSYEKL. V dropped 1 base and J dropped 0 bases, with 16 bases sitting between them.

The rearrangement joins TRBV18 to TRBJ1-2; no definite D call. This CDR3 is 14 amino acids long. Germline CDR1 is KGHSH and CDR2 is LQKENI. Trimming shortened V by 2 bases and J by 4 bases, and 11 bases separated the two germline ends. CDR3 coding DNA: TGTGCCAGCTCACCAACCGCCGGCCCCTATGGCTACACCTTC. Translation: CASSPTAGPYGYTF.

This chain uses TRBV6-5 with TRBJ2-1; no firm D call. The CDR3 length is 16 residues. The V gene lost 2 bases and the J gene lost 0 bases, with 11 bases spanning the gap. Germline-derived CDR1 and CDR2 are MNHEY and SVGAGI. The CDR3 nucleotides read TGTGCCAGCAGTTACGATAGGCTTCGCTCCTACAATGAGCAGTTCTTC. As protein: CASSYDRLRSYNEQFF.

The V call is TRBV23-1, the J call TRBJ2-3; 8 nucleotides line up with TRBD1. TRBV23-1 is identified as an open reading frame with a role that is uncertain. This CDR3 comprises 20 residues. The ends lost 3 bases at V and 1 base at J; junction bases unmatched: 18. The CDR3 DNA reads TGCGCCAGCAGTCAGAGAGGGACAGGAGTTTCAGCACCACGCACAGATACGCAGTATTTT. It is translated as CASSQRGTGVSAPRTDTQYF.

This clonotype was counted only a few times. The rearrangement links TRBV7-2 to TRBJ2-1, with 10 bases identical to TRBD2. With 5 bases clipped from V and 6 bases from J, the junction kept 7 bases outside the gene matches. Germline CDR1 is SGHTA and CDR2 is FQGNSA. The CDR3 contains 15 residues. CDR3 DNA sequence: TGTGCCAGCAGCGCAGGGCTAGCGGGAGCCAATGAGCAGTTCTTC. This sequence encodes CASSAGLAGANEQFF.

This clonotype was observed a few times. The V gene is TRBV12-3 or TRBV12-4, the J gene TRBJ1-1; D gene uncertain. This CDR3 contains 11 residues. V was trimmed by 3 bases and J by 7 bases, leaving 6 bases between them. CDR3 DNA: TGTGCCAGCAGTTTTGGTAGTGAAGCTTTCTTT. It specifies CASSFGSEAFF.

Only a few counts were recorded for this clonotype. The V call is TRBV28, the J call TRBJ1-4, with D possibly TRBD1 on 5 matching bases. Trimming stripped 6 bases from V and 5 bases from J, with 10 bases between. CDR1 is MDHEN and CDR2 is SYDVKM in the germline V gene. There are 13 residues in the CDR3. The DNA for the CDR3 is TGTGCCAGCAGCGATCGACAGAATGAAAAACTGTTTTTT. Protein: CASSDRQNEKLFF. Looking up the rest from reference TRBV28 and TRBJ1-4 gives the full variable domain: DVKVTQSSRYLVKRTGEKVFLECVQDMDHENMFWYRQDPGLGLRLIYFSYDVKMKEKGDIPEGYSVSREKKERFSLILESASTNQTSMYLCASSDRQNEKLFFGSGTQLSVL.

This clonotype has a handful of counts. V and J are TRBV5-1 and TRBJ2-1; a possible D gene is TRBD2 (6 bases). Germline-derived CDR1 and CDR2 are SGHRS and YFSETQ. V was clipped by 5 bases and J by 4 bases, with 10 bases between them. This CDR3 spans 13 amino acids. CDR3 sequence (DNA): TGCGCCAGCAGGTCCGCGGGGTACAATGAGCAGTTCTTC. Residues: CASRSAGYNEQFF.

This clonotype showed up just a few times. The CDR3 is CASSPQQGRTEAFF. CDR3 bases: TGTGCCAGCAGCCCCCAGCAGGGGAGAACTGAAGCTTTCTTT. The chain carries TRBV9 and TRBJ1-1; tentative D call: TRBD1 (6 bases). The CDR3 has 14 amino acids. CDR1 is SGDLS, CDR2 YYNGEE, per germline. V lost 4 bases to trimming and J lost 5 bases, with 15 bases between them.

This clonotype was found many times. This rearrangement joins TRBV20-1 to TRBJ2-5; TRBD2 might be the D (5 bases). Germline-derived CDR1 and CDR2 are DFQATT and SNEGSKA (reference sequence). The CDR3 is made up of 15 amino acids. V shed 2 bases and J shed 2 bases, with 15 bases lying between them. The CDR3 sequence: CSARQAERSQETQYF. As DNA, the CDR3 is TGCAGTGCTAGACAGGCCGAGCGGTCGCAAGAGACCCAGTACTTC.

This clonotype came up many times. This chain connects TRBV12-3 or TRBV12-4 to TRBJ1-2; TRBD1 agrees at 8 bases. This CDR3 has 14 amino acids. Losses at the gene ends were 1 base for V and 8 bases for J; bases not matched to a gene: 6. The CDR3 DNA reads TGTGCCAGCAGTTTAGAGGGTTCAGGGGGCGGCTACACCTTC. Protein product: CASSLEGSGGGYTF.

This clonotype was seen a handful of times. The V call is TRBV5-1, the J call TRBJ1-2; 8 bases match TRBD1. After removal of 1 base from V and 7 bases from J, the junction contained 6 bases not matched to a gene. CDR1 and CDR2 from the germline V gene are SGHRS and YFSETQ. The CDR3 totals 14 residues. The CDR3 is CASSLYQGAPGYTF. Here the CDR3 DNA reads TGCGCCAGCAGCTTGTACCAGGGGGCGCCTGGCTACACCTTC.

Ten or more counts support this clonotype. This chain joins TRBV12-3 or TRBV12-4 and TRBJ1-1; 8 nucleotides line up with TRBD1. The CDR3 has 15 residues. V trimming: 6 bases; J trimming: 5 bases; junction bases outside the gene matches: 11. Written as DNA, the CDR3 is TGTGCCAGCAGGCCAGACAGGGGTCAGGAAACTGAAGCTTTCTTT. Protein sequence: CASRPDRGQETEAFF.

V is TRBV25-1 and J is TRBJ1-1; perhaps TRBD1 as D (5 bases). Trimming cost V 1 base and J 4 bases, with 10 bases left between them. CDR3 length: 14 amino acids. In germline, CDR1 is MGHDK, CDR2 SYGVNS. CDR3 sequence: CASSELGRFTEAFF. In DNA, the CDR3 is TGTGCCAGCAGTGAATTGGGGCGATTCACTGAAGCTTTCTTT.

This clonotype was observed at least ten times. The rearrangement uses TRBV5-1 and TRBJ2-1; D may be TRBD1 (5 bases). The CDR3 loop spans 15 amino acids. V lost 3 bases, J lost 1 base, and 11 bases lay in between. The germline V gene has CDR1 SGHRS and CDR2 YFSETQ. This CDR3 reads CASSYQGSSYNEQFF. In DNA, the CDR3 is TGCGCCAGCAGCTATCAGGGTAGTTCCTACAATGAGCAGTTCTTC.

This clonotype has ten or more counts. This CDR3 is CASSSFTQETQYF. As DNA, the CDR3 is TGCGCCAGCAGCTCCTTTACCCAAGAGACCCAGTACTTC. The V and J genes are TRBV5-1 and TRBJ2-5; D is uncertain. CDR3 size: 13 residues. V lost 3 bases to trimming and J lost 1 base, with 7 bases between them. Germline V lookup: CDR1 SGHRS, CDR2 YFSETQ.

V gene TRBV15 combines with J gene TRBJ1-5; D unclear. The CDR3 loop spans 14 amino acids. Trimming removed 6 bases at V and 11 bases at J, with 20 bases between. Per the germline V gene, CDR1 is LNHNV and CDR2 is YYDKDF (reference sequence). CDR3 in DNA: TGTGCCACCAGTGCCGGACGCGGTGGATCGGCCCAGCATTTT. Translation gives CATSAGRGGSAQHF.

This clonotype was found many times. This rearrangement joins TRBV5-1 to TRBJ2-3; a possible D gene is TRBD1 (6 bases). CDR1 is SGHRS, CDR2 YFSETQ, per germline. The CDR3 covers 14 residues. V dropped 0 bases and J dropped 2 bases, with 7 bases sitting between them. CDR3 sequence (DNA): TGCGCCAGCAGCTTGGGACAGGACACAGATACGCAGTATTTT. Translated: CASSLGQDTDTQYF.

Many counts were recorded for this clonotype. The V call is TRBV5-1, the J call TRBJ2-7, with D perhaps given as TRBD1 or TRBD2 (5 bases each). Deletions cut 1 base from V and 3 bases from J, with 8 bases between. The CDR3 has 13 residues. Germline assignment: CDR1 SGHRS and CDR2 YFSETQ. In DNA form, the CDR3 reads TGCGCCAGCAGCTTGCGGGGCTACTACGAGCAGTACGTC. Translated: CASSLRGYYEQYV.

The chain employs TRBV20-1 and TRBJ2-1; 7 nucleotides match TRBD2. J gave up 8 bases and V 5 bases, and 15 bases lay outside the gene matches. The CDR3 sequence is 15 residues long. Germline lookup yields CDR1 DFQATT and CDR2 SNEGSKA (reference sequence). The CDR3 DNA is TGCAGTGCTGCCAACCCTATCGCGGGGGACGATGAGCAGTTCTTC. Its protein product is CSAANPIAGDDEQFF.

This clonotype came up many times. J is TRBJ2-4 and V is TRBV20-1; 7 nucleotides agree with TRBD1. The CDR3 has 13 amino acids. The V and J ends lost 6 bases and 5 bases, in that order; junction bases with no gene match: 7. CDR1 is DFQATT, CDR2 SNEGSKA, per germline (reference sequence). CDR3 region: CSAKYRGENIQYF. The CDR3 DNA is TGCAGTGCAAAGTACAGGGGAGAAAACATTCAGTACTTC.

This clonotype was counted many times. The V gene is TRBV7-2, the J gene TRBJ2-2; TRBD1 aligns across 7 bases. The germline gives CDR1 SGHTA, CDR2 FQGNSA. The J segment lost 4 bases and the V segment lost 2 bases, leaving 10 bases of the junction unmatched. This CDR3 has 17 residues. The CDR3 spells CASSLSQTGWGTGELFF. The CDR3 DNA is TGTGCCAGCAGCTTATCCCAGACAGGGTGGGGCACCGGGGAGCTGTTTTTT.

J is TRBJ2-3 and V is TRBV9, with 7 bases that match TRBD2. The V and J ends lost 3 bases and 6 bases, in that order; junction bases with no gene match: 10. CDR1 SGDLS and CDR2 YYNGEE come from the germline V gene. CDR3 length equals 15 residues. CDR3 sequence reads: CASSETGGLSDTQYF. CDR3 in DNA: TGTGCCAGCAGCGAGACGGGGGGTCTCTCTGATACGCAGTATTTT.

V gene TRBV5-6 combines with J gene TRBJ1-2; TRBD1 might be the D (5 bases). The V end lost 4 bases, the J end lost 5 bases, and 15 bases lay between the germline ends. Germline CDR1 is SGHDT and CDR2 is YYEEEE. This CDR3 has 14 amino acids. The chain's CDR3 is CASSDAGRTYGYTF. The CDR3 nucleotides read TGTGCCAGCAGCGACGCAGGGAGGACTTATGGCTACACCTTC.

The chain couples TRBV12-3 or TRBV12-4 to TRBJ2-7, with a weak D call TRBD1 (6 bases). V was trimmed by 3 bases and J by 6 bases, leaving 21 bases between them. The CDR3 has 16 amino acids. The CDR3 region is CASSFPAGQGIREQYF. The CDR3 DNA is TGTGCCAGCAGTTTCCCGGCTGGGCAGGGGATCCGCGAGCAGTACTTC.

In DNA form, the CDR3 reads TGTGCCAGCAGCCTCCGGGCAGCCAGCTCTGGAAACACCATATATTTT. Its protein is CASSLRAASSGNTIYF. The V and J genes are TRBV7-2 and TRBJ1-3, with D unresolved. V was cut by 5 bases and J by 0 bases, with 14 bases left in between. This CDR3 is 16 amino acids long. Germline CDR1 reads SGHTA; CDR2 reads FQGNSA.

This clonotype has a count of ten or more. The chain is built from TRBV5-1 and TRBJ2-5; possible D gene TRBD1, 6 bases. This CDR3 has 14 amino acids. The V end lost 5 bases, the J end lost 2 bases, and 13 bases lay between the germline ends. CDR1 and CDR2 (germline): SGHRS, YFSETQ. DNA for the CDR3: TGCGCCAGCAGTTCAGGACAGCCTCAAGAGACCCAGTACTTC. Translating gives CASSSGQPQETQYF.

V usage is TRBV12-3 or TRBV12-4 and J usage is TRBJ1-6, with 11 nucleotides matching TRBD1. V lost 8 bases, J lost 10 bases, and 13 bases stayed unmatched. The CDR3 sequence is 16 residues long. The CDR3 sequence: CASGQGFGTGGSPLHF. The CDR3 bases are TGTGCCAGCGGCCAGGGGTTCGGGACAGGGGGATCACCCCTCCACTTT.